This TCR beta chain derives from a study of cytomegalovirus exposure and HLA in healthy donors (dated by TCRdb to about 2017). Notes on the research overall: In an earlier analysis of under 750 of the donors, 250 to 350 Gb of sequence data and just under 120 million unique TCR beta sequences from about 179 million T cells were reported. An early release covering approximately 600 HLA-typed donors comprised about 320 gigabases of sequencing data and around 80 million unique TCR sequences. Of the roughly 400 genotyped donors, around 81% fell in the genetic ancestry cluster associated with self-reported Caucasian donors. The study aimed to test whether cataloging public T cell receptors could reveal signatures of past pathogen exposure. Using immunosequencing, the study profiled T cell repertoires from around 670 subjects and related those repertoires to cytomegalovirus serostatus. Along with the approximately 700-subject first cohort, a separate validation cohort of approximately 110 different subjects was used. The study combined high-throughput TCR immunosequencing, statistical association of individual TCRs with disease status, and machine learning to predict cytomegalovirus infection status. A later analysis re-examined previously published TCR beta repertoires from about 700 donors and added high-resolution HLA genotyping to investigate patterns of TCR occurrence. Rather than using new phenotypic data, the later analysis identified candidate immune exposures from TCR beta sequences and from how often those sequences occurred across donors. To decide whether each TCR beta V gene segment behaved as functional or pseudogenic, an earlier analysis of some 600 of the donors relied on high-throughput TCR beta sequencing. Alongside the repertoire data, information on donor age, sex, ethnicity and CMV serostatus was compiled. In a later genetic analysis, genome-wide SNP genotypes for about 55% of the roughly 700 donors were used, and that subset was treated as a discovery cohort. Every repertoire in the discovery cohort had been generated on one and the same sequencing platform. HLA typing included class I and class II loci at four-digit resolution. The number of typed donors differed by locus: roughly 629-640 for A, B, C, DRB1 and DQB1; about 520 for DQA1; approximately 600 for DPA1; and 400 to 480 for DPB1. Several DR-DQ haplotypes were handled as single units for association and clustering because linkage in the cohort was strong. Among around 400 genotyped donors of the cohort, an average of roughly 230,000 unique TCR beta nucleotide sequences was sequenced per donor, of which roughly 18% were non-productive.

Trimming costs V 5 bases and J 7 bases, and their ends lie 12 bases apart. In the germline V gene (reference sequence), CDR1 corresponds to MNHEY and CDR2 to SMNVEV. Reading from cysteine to phenylalanine, the CDR3 counts 13 amino acids. Only the CDR3 region is kept as DNA, spanning 39 bases read in frame from base 1. The method behind the library was the immunoSEQ multiplex PCR assay. For the multiplex PCR, a mixture combining 60 forward primers for TCR Vbeta segments and 13 reverse primers for TCR Jbeta segments was used. The CDR3 region of rearranged TCR beta genes was amplified from genomic DNA with a multiplex PCR assay. On the Illumina HiSeq System, the amplified TCR beta libraries were sequenced as 87-base-pair reads. The source study handled its data this way. A later analysis counted 65 million to 90 million unique TCR beta chains across the 666 repertoires, and some 12 million of these chains were shared by at least two donors. A nearest-neighbor algorithm error-corrected the raw reads and collapsed the reads into unique sequences, merging closely related sequences to remove PCR and sequencing errors. CDR3 sequences were aligned to IMGT reference sequences to assign V, D and J gene segments. For a sequence to be retained, at least a six-nucleotide match to both a V gene segment and a J gene segment was required. Rearrangements were called productive when the CDR3 lacked stop codons and stayed in frame with V and J; all others were non-productive. CDR3 was defined by IMGT convention, running from the second conserved V-encoded cysteine to the conserved J-encoded phenylalanine. The earlier analysis of about 530 of the donors excluded any sequence lacking an unambiguous match to a single V gene segment. An earlier analysis of 450 to 650 of the donors called V segments functional above 56.7% productive rearrangements and segregating when the between-donor standard deviation exceeded 5%. A statistical classification framework was developed to diagnose cytomegalovirus status using the catalog of TCR beta chain sequences. A later analysis assigned V and J genes by comparing TCR nucleotide sequences with IMGT/GENE-DB human TR gene sequences. In a later analysis, CDR3 sequences and most-parsimonious VDJ recombination scenarios were assigned using the TCRdist pipeline. In a later analysis, each TCR beta chain was defined by its CDR3 amino acid sequence together with its V-gene family, and reads without a unique V-gene family were excluded. A later analysis removed 550 to 650 highly shared, low-generation-probability nucleotide sequences to deal with suspected cross-contamination and a sequencing artifact. In a later analysis, a clonal expansion index was calculated for each public chain from normalized within-repertoire ranks of inferred template counts. A later analysis computed generation probabilities with a VDJ recombination model fitted to out-of-frame rearrangements, and checked the results against IGoR. In a later analysis, hypergeometric tests were used to score TCR-TCR, TCR-HLA and TCR-CMV co-occurrence, with a repertoire-size bias correction applied to TCR pairs. A later analysis estimated false discovery rates by permuting HLA or CMV assignments 20 times. A later analysis grouped co-occurring TCRs with DBSCAN, adding TCRdist sequence similarity when clustering within HLA-allele-positive subsets. Repertoires with fewer than 30,000 or more than 120,000 public chains were left out of co-occurrence clustering, as were about 5 repertoires with anomalous nucleotide sharing. TCRdb took over this immuneACCESS table, retaining in-frame rearrangements with V and J assigned. Such tables are incomplete; in checked studies, under half of the missing clones stem from an unresolved V gene, and the remainder is unexplained. The V and J calls and clone size were taken over from that table, and D and trimming were inferred from the DNA. Within this sample are around 200,000 clones, with roughly 90% of them counted one time only. Together, the top ten hold roughly 1% of the sample.

In total, 630 or so healthy bone marrow donors made up the cohort. At the time of sampling, every cohort member was nominally healthy, though immune exposures that went unrecorded were likely present. The donor was CMV seronegative and was included in the group of approximately 350 seronegative cohort members. A peripheral blood sample was provided by each donor, and peripheral blood mononuclear cells were used for TCR beta sequencing. The Qiagen DNeasy Blood Extraction Kit was used to extract genomic DNA from the blood cell samples. Notes on this clone: Its antigen is currently not known. Per-nucleotide qualities are absent, and no much larger clonotype sits a single base away.

Here is what the overall study found, with its caveats: According to a later analysis, TCR association rates differed among HLA loci, with DRB1 alleles showing the most associated TCRs and HLA-C alleles showing the fewest. Most TCR sequences were seen in very few donors, while some public TCRs were found in many individuals. Correlated functional status among segregating V segments might reflect linkage disequilibrium, but an unknown experimental factor could not be ruled out. A cluster of highly shared sequence variants was judged likely to represent a technical artifact of the sequencing pipeline. In a later genetic analysis, fewer N-insertions in productive TCRs were reported among donors in an Asian-associated ancestry cluster than the approximately 710-donor mean. An association between a missense DCLRE1C variant and V-gene and J-gene trimming of TCR beta chains was found in a later genetic analysis and replicated in an independent cohort. The only immune exposure information available for the cohort was CMV serostatus. Assigning TCR associations to individual alleles was difficult when HLA alleles, especially DR and DQ, strongly co-occurred. A further reported finding was that TCR beta sequences accurately predicted the HLA-A and HLA-B alleles for most subjects in the first cohort. Some IMGT-functional V segments, including TRBV6-2 and TRBV6-3, could not be told apart with the 87-base-pair reads, so those segments were excluded. The study listed 164 TCR beta chains as associated with cytomegalovirus. In vitro tests confirmed that a few of the cytomegalovirus-associated TCR beta chains recognize cytomegalovirus antigens. Sequencing depth was assumed to be roughly uniform across donors in the presence/absence analyses, though that assumption may not hold. In a later analysis, HLA-associated TCR beta chains were found to be more clonally expanded and to have lower generation probabilities than equally common non-associated chains. Because HLA typing was unavailable for some donors at each locus, only the typed subset was used in association tests. The cohort was sequenced for TCR beta chains only, and without alpha or paired-chain data the features that could be detected were limited. According to the authors, the approach could potentially be generalized to other disease states and immunological phenotypes. According to a later analysis, parvovirus B19, influenza, CMV and Epstein-Barr virus appeared linked to several top co-occurrence clusters. Cytomegalovirus status was reported to be diagnosed by the classifier with high specificity and sensitivity in both the original and validation cohorts. About 15 rarely observed V segments, including chromosome 9 orphons, were excluded from the earlier analysis of approximately 600 of the donors because counts were too low. An earlier analysis of 587 of the donors showed that most TCR beta V segments appeared in productive rearrangements either about 90% or about 30% of the time, which broadly matched IMGT annotations. In a later analysis, most CMV-associated TCR beta chains were found to appear HLA-restricted, with HLA associations seemingly driven largely by CMV exposure. Specific HLA alleles were associated with 15,000 to 20,000 TCR beta sequences at a false discovery rate of 0.05 in a later analysis.

The receptor chain draws on TRBV27 and TRBJ1-5, with the D gene not confidently named. Material: PBMCs. This TCR was sampled from a woman between 18 and 30 years old in good health and CMV-seronegative. The DNA sequence is given as TGTGCCAGCAGTCCAACCCGGGAGCAGCCCCAGCATTTT. This is translated as CASSPTREQPQHF.